This entry concerns a single TCR beta chain. This CDR3 region has 15 residues. Germline values: CDR1 MNHEY, CDR2 SVGAGI. V was shortened by 7 bases and J by 1 base, with 14 bases between the two germline ends. Assay used: immunoSEQ multiplex PCR; TCRdb lists only in-frame clones, some missing. The repertoire holds some 300,000 clones, with around 81% as singletons. This entry comes from a study of blood T cell repertoires in COVID-19. About the study: The cDNA or gDNA used as material had been derived from T cells, B-cell-depleted T cells, or PBMCs.

The V and J genes are TRBV6-5 and TRBJ2-1; weak D call: TRBD2 (7 bases). The TCR sequence derives from a woman aged 45-59 years with active or convalescent COVID-19. Input material: peripheral blood. The CDR3 DNA reads as TGTGCCAGCAACCCGCGGGGGCCGTCCTACAATGAGCAGTTCTTC. Encoded protein: CASNPRGPSYNEQFF.